This entry lists 20 T cell receptor beta chains sequenced from one sample in a study of CD8+CD57+ T cells in acquired aplastic anemia. It was genomic DNA that served as the template for profiling TCR beta VDJ and CDR3. One entry per CDR3 protein results from TCRdb running MiXCR on the reads. The sample has some 190,000 distinct CDR3 sequences; about 47% are singletons. The sequencing sample was made of sorted CD4+, CD8+, or CD8+CD57+ T cells (not recorded which) from PBMCs. These receptors all come from a human donor in good health.

A few counts support this clonotype. The chain carries TRBV7-3 and TRBJ2-5; D may be TRBD1 (5 bases). Germline CDR1 reads SGHTA; CDR2 reads FQGTGA. This CDR3 region has 13 residues. The CDR3 coding sequence is TGTGCGACCTCGATGGGGCCCCAAGAGACCCAGTACTTC. Translating gives CATSMGPQETQYF.

This clonotype was detected only once. CDR3 bases: TGTGCCAGCAACAGGCAAGAGACCCAGTACTTC. It encodes CASNRQETQYF. This chain uses TRBV2 with TRBJ2-5, with D possibly matching TRBD1 (5 bases). From germline, CDR1 is SNHLY and CDR2 FYNNEI. V was clipped by 7 bases and J by 2 bases, with 5 bases between them. The CDR3 covers 11 residues.

This clonotype was observed at least ten times. V gene TRBV4-1 combines with J gene TRBJ2-5; D remains ambiguous. Looked up from germline, CDR1 is MGHRA and CDR2 is YSYEKL. The CDR3 extends over 14 amino acids. Trimming took off 4 bases at V and 3 bases at J, with 12 bases between the two ends. This CDR3 reads CASSLFWPKETQYF. In DNA, the CDR3 is TGCGCCAGCAGCCTGTTTTGGCCGAAAGAGACCCAGTACTTC.

This clonotype was found many times. The chain employs TRBV24-1 and TRBJ2-2, with D perhaps matching TRBD1 (5 bases). Trimming cost V 4 bases and J 5 bases, with 13 bases left between them. This CDR3 is 15 amino acids long. Germline lookup yields CDR1 KGHDR and CDR2 SFDVKD. The CDR3 region is CATSDQRTITGELFF. CDR3 sequence (DNA): TGTGCCACCAGTGACCAGAGGACAATAACCGGGGAGCTGTTTTTT.

There are many counts of this clonotype. The chain is built from TRBV12-3 or TRBV12-4 and TRBJ2-7; 9 positions match TRBD2. V was clipped by 7 bases and J by 2 bases; unmatched bases: 9. This CDR3 comprises 15 residues. Here the CDR3 reads CASTPLASGTYEQYF. CDR3 bases: TGTGCCAGCACCCCTTTGGCTAGCGGGACCTACGAGCAGTACTTC.

This clonotype was seen a handful of times. Given a much more abundant clone one base away, this may be a read error. This chain joins TRBV19 and TRBJ2-7, with D unclear. V was cut by 5 bases and J by 5 bases, with 16 bases left in between. Germline loops: CDR1 LNHDA, CDR2 SQIVND (reference sequence). The CDR3 runs to 14 residues. The CDR3 region is CASSPGRQSHEQYF. In nucleotides, the CDR3 is TGTGCCAGTAGTCCTGGACGGCAGTCCCACGAGCAGTACTTC.

This sequence joins TRBV25-1 and TRBJ2-7; weak D call: TRBD2 (6 bases). The CDR3 length is 11 residues. Germline CDR1 reads MGHDK; CDR2 reads SYGVNS. V was cut by 4 bases and J by 6 bases, with 7 bases left in between. CDR3 in DNA: TGTGCCAGCAGTGGGAGGGGCGAGCAGTACTTC. Protein: CASSGRGEQYF.

This clonotype was counted at least ten times. The rearrangement links TRBV6-6 to TRBJ1-1, with D hard to call. Germline V gene data show CDR1 as MNHNY and CDR2 as SVGAGI (reference sequence). V was pared by 0 bases and J by 1 base, with 9 bases between. The CDR3 contains 15 residues. Here the CDR3 DNA reads TGTGCCAGCAGTTACTCGCCAGTAAAGAACACTGAAGCTTTCTTT. This translates into CASSYSPVKNTEAFF.

V is TRBV29-1 and J is TRBJ2-7; 8 positions agree with TRBD2. The length of the CDR3 is 13 residues. V lost 8 bases, J lost 5 bases, and 11 bases stayed unmatched. Germline loops: CDR1 SQVTM, CDR2 ANQGSEA. CDR3 sequence (DNA): TGCAGCCAAACGAGCGGGAGTCCCAACGAGCAGTACTTC. Translation: CSQTSGSPNEQYF.

The chain carries TRBV7-2 and TRBJ2-3; D gene ambiguous. Germline CDR1 is SGHTA and CDR2 is FQGNSA. The length of the CDR3 is 15 residues. V was trimmed by 1 base and J by 3 bases, leaving 11 bases between them. The DNA of the CDR3 is TGTGCCAGCAGCTTAGGGCGGTACCGAACAGATACGCAGTATTTT. It codes for CASSLGRYRTDTQYF.

At least ten counts were recorded for this clonotype. The chain carries TRBV7-2 and TRBJ2-1, with 7 bases aligning to TRBD1. Germline CDR1 SGHTA, CDR2 FQGNSA. This CDR3 is built from 14 residues. V was clipped by 5 bases and J by 2 bases; unmatched bases: 3. CDR3 protein: CASSPGTAYNEQFF. The CDR3, as DNA: TGTGCCAGCAGCCCCGGGACAGCCTACAATGAGCAGTTCTTC. Based on the CDR3 plus reference TRBV7-2 and TRBJ2-1, the full variable domain is GAGVSQSPSNKVTEKGKDVELRCDPISGHTALYWYRQSLGQGLEFLIYFQGNSAPDKSGLPSDRFSAERTGGSVSTLTIQRTQQEDSAVYLCASSPGTAYNEQFFGPGTRLTVL.

A word on this clonotype: A read error may be the cause here, since a much bigger clone is one base away. The chain is built from TRBV5-1 and TRBJ1-1; D may be TRBD1 (5 bases). CDR1 is SGHRS and CDR2 is YFSETQ in the germline V gene. The CDR3 runs 15 residues. V lost 6 bases, J lost 0 bases, and 15 bases lay in between. In DNA form, the CDR3 reads TGCGCCAGCATCAGAGGGACTGTGATGAACACTGAAGCTTTCTTT. Protein product: CASIRGTVMNTEAFF. Looking up the rest from reference TRBV5-1 and TRBJ1-1 gives the full variable domain: KAGVTQTPRYLIKTRGQQVTLSCSPISGHRSVSWYQQTPGQGLQFLFEYFSETQRNKGNFPGRFSGRQFSNSRSEMNVSTLELGDSALYLCASIRGTVMNTEAFFGQGTRLTVV.

The rearrangement links TRBV2 to TRBJ2-7; D gene uncertain. Germline lookup yields CDR1 SNHLY and CDR2 FYNNEI. Trimming removed 2 bases at V and 5 bases at J, with 10 bases between. The CDR3 contains 13 residues. The CDR3 DNA sequence: TGTGCCAGCAGTGAAATGGGATTCAACGAGCAGTACTTC. Its translation is CASSEMGFNEQYF.

This clonotype was recorded many times. The rearrangement joins TRBV2 to TRBJ2-5; the match to TRBD2 covers 8 bases. This CDR3 is built from 13 residues. The germline gives CDR1 SNHLY, CDR2 FYNNEI. J gave up 5 bases and V 7 bases, and 6 bases lay outside the gene matches. CDR3 residues: CASISGSRETQYF. DNA for the CDR3: TGTGCCAGCATCAGCGGGAGTCGGGAGACCCAGTACTTC.

In this sample, this clonotype turned up many times. The rearrangement links TRBV7-9 to TRBJ2-6; maybe TRBD1 (6 bases). The CDR3 is made up of 16 amino acids. Germline-derived CDR1 and CDR2 are SEHNR and FQNEAQ (reference sequence). The V end lost 3 bases, the J end lost 3 bases, and 12 bases lay between the germline ends. The CDR3 bases are TGTGCCAGCAGCTTTACACAGGGATTTGGGGCCAACGTCCTGACTTTC. Protein: CASSFTQGFGANVLTF.

Note on this clonotype: A much larger clone differs by one base, so this may be a read error. V and J are TRBV5-1 and TRBJ1-1; TRBD1 agrees at 12 bases. CDR3 size: 17 residues. Germline V gene lookup returns CDR1 SGHRS and CDR2 YFSETQ. CDR3 protein: CASGLGTGGARVTEAFF. CDR3 DNA sequence: TGCGCCAGCGGCTTGGGGACAGGGGGCGCGAGGGTCACTGAAGCTTTCTTT.

V usage is TRBV2 and J usage is TRBJ2-7, with D uncertain. Germline V gene sequence: CDR1 SNHLY, CDR2 FYNNEI. The CDR3 spans 13 residues. Trimming cost V 7 bases and J 2 bases, with 12 bases left between them. The CDR3 nucleotides read TGTGCCAGCAATCCGGGTGCGACCTACGAGCAGTACTTC. This translates into CASNPGATYEQYF.

As concerns this clonotype: A much larger clonotype is one base distant, so this may be a read error. The chain combines TRBV11-2 with TRBJ2-1, with 12 bases identical to TRBD2. This CDR3 region has 16 residues. Trimming cost V 8 bases and J 2 bases; bases outside gene matches: 7. CDR1 and CDR2 (germline): SGHAT, FQNNGV. Here the CDR3 reads CASGPLAGGTYNEQFF. CDR3 nucleotides: TGTGCCAGCGGCCCACTAGCGGGAGGTACCTACAATGAGCAGTTCTTC.

This chain links TRBV7-2 with TRBJ1-1; perhaps TRBD1 as D (6 bases). Germline V lookup: CDR1 SGHTA, CDR2 FQGNSA. The CDR3 sequence is 14 residues long. Trimming took 2 bases from V and 7 from J, leaving 14 bases between them. In DNA, the CDR3 is TGTGCCAGCAGCTTAATCTTGTGGGGGCATGAAGCTTTCTTT. Its protein product is CASSLILWGHEAFF.

The chain combines TRBV7-8 with TRBJ2-7; a weak D match, TRBD1 (5 bases). V gave up 3 bases and J gave up 3 bases, with 9 bases separating them. The CDR3 has 13 amino acids. The V gene's germline CDR1 is SGHVS and CDR2 FQNEAQ. The chain's CDR3 is CASSLLGHYEQYF. The DNA of the CDR3 is TGTGCCAGCAGCTTGCTGGGGCACTACGAGCAGTACTTC.